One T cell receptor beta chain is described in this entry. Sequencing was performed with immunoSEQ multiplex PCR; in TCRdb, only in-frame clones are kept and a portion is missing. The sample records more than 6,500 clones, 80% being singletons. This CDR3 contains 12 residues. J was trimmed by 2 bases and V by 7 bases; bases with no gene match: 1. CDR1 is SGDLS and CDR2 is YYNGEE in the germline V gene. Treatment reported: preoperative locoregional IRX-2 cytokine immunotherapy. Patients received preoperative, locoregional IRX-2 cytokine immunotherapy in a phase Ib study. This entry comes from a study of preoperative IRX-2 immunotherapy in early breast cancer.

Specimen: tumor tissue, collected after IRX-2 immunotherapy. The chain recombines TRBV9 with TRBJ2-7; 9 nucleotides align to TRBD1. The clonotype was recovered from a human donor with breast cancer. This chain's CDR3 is CASGQGTYEQYF. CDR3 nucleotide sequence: TGTGCCAGCGGACAGGGGACCTACGAGCAGTACTTC.